The entry that follows covers one TCR beta chain sequence. The sorted-subset replicate PCRs were given 150 to 200 ng DNA, which is 27,000 or so T cell genomes. Methods used by the authors: Junction-only immunoSEQ data arrived without quality scores, meaning filtering differed. TCRdb's copy holds only in-frame clones and misses some; the assay was immunoSEQ multiplex PCR. V and J calls and clone size are as listed in that table; D and trimming were resolved from the DNA. Altogether about 2 million clones are present, 85% to 95% being singletons, with the ten largest covering roughly 0.13%. These data come from a study of shared clonotypes between healthy human individuals. Germline V gene data show CDR1 as KGHSH and CDR2 as LQKENI. The CDR3 loop spans 13 amino acids. V was pared by 6 bases and J by 3 bases, with 4 bases of the junction left unmatched.

The sequencing input was naive CD4+ T cells sorted from blood. The subset denotes: CD45RA+ positively selected. The chain couples TRBV18 to TRBJ2-7; 8 bases map to TRBD1. This TCR was sampled from a young man in good health. The CDR3 reads CASSQGQDYEQYF. CDR3 DNA: TGTGCCAGCTCCCAGGGACAGGACTACGAGCAGTACTTC.